The 24 T cell receptor beta chains in this list originate from one sample, sequenced in a study of cytomegalovirus exposure and HLA in healthy donors. Both 60 Vbeta primers and 13 Jbeta primers went into the PCR. This table comes from immunoSEQ multiplex PCR, and its TCRdb copy is limited to in-frame clones, with some not included. The sample has about 120,000 clones; about 81% are singletons. The sequencing sample was made of PBMCs. All receptors derive from a man aged 40-49 years in good health and CMV-seronegative.

The chain carries TRBV4-1 and TRBJ2-7, with 13 bases that match TRBD2. The J segment lost 2 bases and the V segment lost 5 bases, leaving 9 bases of the junction unmatched. Per germline, CDR1 MGHRA and CDR2 YSYEKL. The CDR3 has 17 residues. Here the CDR3 reads CASSIQTSGGVTYEQYF. The CDR3 bases are TGCGCCAGCAGCATACAAACTAGCGGGGGGGTGACCTACGAGCAGTACTTC.

With regard to this clone: This same CDR3 is encoded by further DNA sequences in the sample. The chain joins TRBV9 to TRBJ1-3, with TRBD1 identical over 7 bases. The CDR3 is 14 residues long. The ends lost 0 bases at V and 4 bases at J; junction bases unmatched: 1. CDR1 and CDR2 from the germline V gene are SGDLS and YYNGEE. The CDR3 DNA follows: TGTGCCAGCAGCGTAGAGGGGGCGGGAAACACCATATATTTT. Residues: CASSVEGAGNTIYF.

This sequence joins TRBV29-1 and TRBJ1-2, with TRBD1 matching 7 bases. The germline V gene encodes CDR1 SQVTM and CDR2 ANQGSEA. This CDR3 has 15 amino acids. V lost 0 bases to trimming and J lost 5 bases; unmatched junction nucleotides: 9. This CDR3 reads CSVEESVGGYYGYTF. Written as DNA, the CDR3 is TGCAGCGTTGAAGAATCGGTAGGGGGCTATTATGGCTACACCTTC. Full variable domain (remainder filled in from reference TRBV29-1 and TRBJ1-2): SAVISQKPSRDICQRGTSLTIQCQVDSQVTMMFWYRQQPGQSLTLIATANQGSEATYESGFVIDKFPISRPNLTFSTLTVSNMSPEDSSIYLCSVEESVGGYYGYTFGSGTRLTVV.

In this sample, this clone turned up a few times. The chain has TRBV7-2 and TRBJ2-1; 11 nucleotides align to TRBD2. The germline V gene encodes CDR1 SGHTA and CDR2 FQGNSA. The CDR3 contains 15 residues. Trimming took 5 bases from V and 7 from J; bases not matched to a gene: 7. In DNA, the CDR3 is TGTGCCAGCAGCCCACCGGGACTAGCGGTAAATGAGCAGTTCTTC. The encoded protein is CASSPPGLAVNEQFF.

V and J are TRBV5-1 and TRBJ2-2, with 7 bases identical to TRBD1. Germline V gene sequence: CDR1 SGHRS, CDR2 YFSETQ. The CDR3 is 17 residues long. V shed 1 base, J shed 3 bases, and the junction held 9 bases outside the gene matches. DNA for the CDR3: TGCGCCAGCAGCTTGAGCTCTGGGACAGCCTACACCGGGGAGCTGTTTTTT. Protein sequence: CASSLSSGTAYTGELFF.

This clone appeared a few times. The V and J genes are TRBV5-1 and TRBJ1-4; 10 nucleotides align to TRBD1. V was clipped by 4 bases and J by 6 bases; unmatched bases: 12. Germline V gene data show CDR1 as SGHRS and CDR2 as YFSETQ. This CDR3 region has 17 residues. In nucleotides, the CDR3 is TGCGCCAGCAGCCCCCGACAGGGGGCGGACGAGTATGAAAAACTGTTTTTT. Translated, it gives CASSPRQGADEYEKLFF.

This clone has just a few counts. The J gene is TRBJ2-1, the V gene TRBV19; TRBD1 aligns across 7 bases. V gave up 9 bases and J gave up 4 bases; unmatched junction bases: 9. CDR1 is LNHDA, CDR2 SQIVND, per germline (reference sequence). The CDR3 runs 14 residues. For the CDR3, the DNA is TGTGCCAGCAAGGACACGGACAGGTACAATGAGCAGTTCTTC. It translates to CASKDTDRYNEQFF.

The V and J genes are TRBV4-1 and TRBJ1-2; 9 bases fit TRBD1. The CDR3 runs 15 residues. From germline, CDR1 is MGHRA and CDR2 YSYEKL. V lost 4 bases, J lost 5 bases, and 8 bases stayed unmatched. The CDR3 bases are TGCGCCAGCAGCCTGGGACAGGGCCGCCAGTATGGCTACACCTTC. It is translated as CASSLGQGRQYGYTF.

The rearrangement joins TRBV29-1 to TRBJ1-3; D gene unclear. Trimming removed 4 bases from V and 2 bases from J, with 12 bases in between. The CDR3 covers 14 residues. Per germline, CDR1 SQVTM and CDR2 ANQGSEA. The CDR3 DNA is TGCAGCGTTGCCACTTCCACAGCTGGAAACACCATATATTTT. It codes for CSVATSTAGNTIYF.

The count of this clone is one. The chain recombines TRBV4-3 with TRBJ1-1; D unclear. V lost 4 bases and J lost 4, with 13 bases in between. The germline V gene encodes CDR1 LGHNA and CDR2 YSLEER. The CDR3 contains 14 residues. The CDR3 region has the DNA TGCGCCAGCAGCCCACGCCGAGGTGGCACTGAAGCTTTCTTT. This encodes CASSPRRGGTEAFF.

This clone was seen a single time. CDR3 amino acids: CASSPFDRSSEQYF. The CDR3, as DNA: TGTGCCAGCTCACCATTCGACAGATCCAGCGAGCAGTACTTC. This chain joins TRBV18 and TRBJ2-7; D is perhaps TRBD1 (5 bases). The CDR3 has 14 residues. In germline, CDR1 is KGHSH, CDR2 LQKENI. The V gene lost 2 bases and the J gene lost 6 bases, with 14 bases spanning the gap.

This clone turned up a few times. The rearrangement links TRBV6-6 to TRBJ2-3; the D gene is possibly TRBD1 (5 bases). This CDR3 has 13 amino acids. CDR1 and CDR2 (germline): MNHNY, SVGAGI (reference sequence). V lost 7 bases and J lost 2, with 10 bases in between. The CDR3: CASIKQDTDTQYF. In DNA form, the CDR3 reads TGTGCCAGCATAAAACAGGACACAGATACGCAGTATTTT.

This clone has a single count. The chain has TRBV10-1 and TRBJ1-1; 7 bases line up with TRBD1. J was trimmed by 4 bases and V by 4 bases; bases with no gene match: 3. This CDR3 region has 13 residues. CDR1 is WNHNN and CDR2 is SYGVQD in the germline V gene (reference sequence). Here the CDR3 reads CASSAGTVTEAFF. The CDR3 coding sequence is TGCGCCAGCAGTGCCGGGACAGTCACTGAAGCTTTCTTT.

This chain uses TRBV11-2 with TRBJ2-5; D is undetermined. Germline loops: CDR1 SGHAT, CDR2 FQNNGV. The CDR3 is 13 amino acids. The ends were cut back, 8 bases at V and 1 base at J, with 11 bases in the middle. CDR3 region: CASALELQETQYF. In nucleotides, the CDR3 is TGTGCCAGCGCCCTAGAGCTCCAAGAGACCCAGTACTTC.

A few counts support this clone. The CDR3 DNA sequence: TGTGCCAGCTCCCCCCCGGGACAAAGGGAGACCCAGTACTTC. This gives the protein CASSPPGQRETQYF. The rearrangement joins TRBV18 to TRBJ2-5, with D possibly matching TRBD1 (6 bases). The CDR3 has 14 residues. Germline V gene sequence: CDR1 KGHSH, CDR2 LQKENI. Trimming shortened V by 6 bases and J by 5 bases, and 16 bases separated the two germline ends. Based on the CDR3 plus reference TRBV18 and TRBJ2-5, the full variable domain is NAGVMQNPRHLVRRRGQEARLRCSPMKGHSHVYWYRQLPEEGLKFMVYLQKENIIDESGMPKERFSAEFPKEGPSILRIQQVVRGDSAAYFCASSPPGQRETQYFGPGTRLLVL.

The chain carries TRBV19 and TRBJ1-3; the D gene is possibly TRBD1 (5 bases). Trimming stripped 4 bases from V and 2 bases from J, with 9 bases between. In germline, CDR1 is LNHDA, CDR2 SQIVND (reference sequence). This CDR3 region has 14 residues. CDR3 region: CASSTGEAGNTIYF. In nucleotides, the CDR3 is TGTGCCAGTAGTACGGGGGAAGCTGGAAACACCATATATTTT.

This clone was counted a single time. The V gene is TRBV9, the J gene TRBJ2-3; unclear D gene. Germline assignment: CDR1 SGDLS and CDR2 YYNGEE. CDR3 size: 12 residues. V was pared by 4 bases and J by 7 bases, with 10 bases between. CDR3 in DNA: TGTGCCAGCAGCCCTAGACCCTATACGCAGTATTTT. Translating it yields CASSPRPYTQYF.

The chain links TRBV9 to TRBJ2-3; no firm D call. Germline loops: CDR1 SGDLS, CDR2 YYNGEE. Deletions cut 0 bases from V and 1 base from J, with 9 bases between. The CDR3 covers 15 residues. CDR3 DNA: TGTGCCAGCAGCGTAGATTGGCTGGGCACAGATACGCAGTATTTT. It codes for CASSVDWLGTDTQYF.

The V gene is TRBV15, the J gene TRBJ2-7; D is perhaps TRBD2 (5 bases). Germline-derived CDR1 and CDR2 are LNHNV and YYDKDF (reference sequence). The V end was cut by 0 bases, the J end by 5 bases, with 11 bases between. This CDR3 is built from 14 residues. CDR3 amino acids: CATSRDPGVDEQYF. CDR3 nucleotides: TGTGCCACCAGCAGAGATCCCGGGGTGGACGAGCAGTACTTC.

Remarks on this clone: One junction end disagrees with the germline gene, perhaps due to a read error. V usage is TRBV5-4 and J usage is TRBJ1-5, with a tentative D call TRBD1 (5 bases). The length of the CDR3 is 13 residues. From germline, CDR1 is SGHNT and CDR2 YYREEE (reference sequence). This CDR3 is CASSFGGGQPQHF. In DNA form, the CDR3 reads TGTGCCAGCAGCTTTGGGGGAGGTCAGCCCCAACATTTT.

The rearrangement uses TRBV9 and TRBJ2-1, with 10 bases lining up with TRBD2. Germline CDR1 is SGDLS and CDR2 is YYNGEE. This CDR3 region has 17 residues. Trimming cost V 4 bases and J 0 bases; bases outside gene matches: 7. Written as DNA, the CDR3 is TGTGCCAGCAGCACAGGACTAGCGGAAAGCTCCTACAATGAGCAGTTCTTC. It codes for CASSTGLAESSYNEQFF.

The chain joins TRBV10-3 to TRBJ2-1; D call uncertain. Trimming took off 10 bases at V and 0 bases at J, with 10 bases between the two ends. From germline, CDR1 is ENHRY and CDR2 SYGVKD. This CDR3 has 13 residues. CDR3 nucleotide sequence: TGTGCCACGAAAGAGATCTCCTACAATGAGCAGTTCTTC. This codes for CATKEISYNEQFF.

The chain employs TRBV5-4 and TRBJ2-1; 7 nucleotides align to TRBD1. J gave up 6 bases and V 4 bases, and 4 bases lay outside the gene matches. This CDR3 contains 13 residues. The germline V gene encodes CDR1 SGHNT and CDR2 YYREEE (reference sequence). CDR3 bases: TGTGCCAGCAGCGGAACAGGGGCCAATGAGCAGTTCTTC. It is translated as CASSGTGANEQFF.

J is TRBJ2-5 and V is TRBV29-1; a possible D gene is TRBD1 (6 bases). This CDR3 comprises 11 residues. Germline V lookup: CDR1 SQVTM, CDR2 ANQGSEA. Trimming left V 8 bases short and J 5 bases short, with 12 bases between. The DNA for the CDR3 is TGCAGCCATCAAAGGGGGGAGACCCAGTACTTC. It yields the protein CSHQRGETQYF.